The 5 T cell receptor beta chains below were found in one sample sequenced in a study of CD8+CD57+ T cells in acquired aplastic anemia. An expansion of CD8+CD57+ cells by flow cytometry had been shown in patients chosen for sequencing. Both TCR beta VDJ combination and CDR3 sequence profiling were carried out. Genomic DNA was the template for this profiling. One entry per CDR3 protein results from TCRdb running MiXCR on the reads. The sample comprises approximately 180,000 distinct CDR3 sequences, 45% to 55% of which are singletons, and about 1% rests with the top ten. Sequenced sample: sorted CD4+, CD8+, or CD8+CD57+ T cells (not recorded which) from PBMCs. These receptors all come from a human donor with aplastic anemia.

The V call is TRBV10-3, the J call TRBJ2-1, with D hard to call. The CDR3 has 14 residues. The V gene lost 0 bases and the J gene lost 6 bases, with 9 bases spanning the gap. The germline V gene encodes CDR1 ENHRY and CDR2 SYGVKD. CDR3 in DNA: TGTGCCATCAGTGAGTCTGCAGCTATCAATGAGCAGTTCTTC. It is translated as CAISESAAINEQFF.

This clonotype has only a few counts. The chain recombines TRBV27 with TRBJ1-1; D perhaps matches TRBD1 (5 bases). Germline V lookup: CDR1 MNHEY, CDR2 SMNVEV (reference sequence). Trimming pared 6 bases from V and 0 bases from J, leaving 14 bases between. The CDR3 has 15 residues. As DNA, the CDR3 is TGTGCCAGCAGGGGGACGGGGTGGGTGAACACTGAAGCTTTCTTT. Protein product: CASRGTGWVNTEAFF.

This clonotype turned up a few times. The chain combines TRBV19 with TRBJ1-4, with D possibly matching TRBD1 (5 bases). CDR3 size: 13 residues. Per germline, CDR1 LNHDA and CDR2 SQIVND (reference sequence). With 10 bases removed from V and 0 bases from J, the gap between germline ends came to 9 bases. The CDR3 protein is CATGAATNEKLFF. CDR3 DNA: TGTGCCACCGGGGCCGCAACTAATGAAAAACTGTTTTTT.

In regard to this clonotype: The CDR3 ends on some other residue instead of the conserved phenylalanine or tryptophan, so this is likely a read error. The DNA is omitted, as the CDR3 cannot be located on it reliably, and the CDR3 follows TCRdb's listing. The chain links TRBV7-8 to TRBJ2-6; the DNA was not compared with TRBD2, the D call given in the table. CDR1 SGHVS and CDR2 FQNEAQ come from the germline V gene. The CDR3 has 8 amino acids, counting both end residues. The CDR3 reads CASSSGLA.

Here the CDR3 DNA reads TGCAGTGCTAGGGATTCCTACGAGCAGTACTTC. It is translated as CSARDSYEQYF. The chain couples TRBV20-1 to TRBJ2-7; D is uncertain. Trimming pared 3 bases from V and 1 base from J, leaving 4 bases between. Per germline, CDR1 DFQATT and CDR2 SNEGSKA (reference sequence). The CDR3 is made up of 11 amino acids.